What follows are 13 T cell receptor beta chains derived from one specimen sequenced in a study of shared clonotypes between healthy human individuals (dated by TCRdb to between 2020 and 2021). Libraries were made using the immunoSEQ multiplex PCR assay. TCRdb re-hosts the immuneACCESS table, in-frame sequences only. Its copies lack some clones; in the studies checked, an unresolved V gene accounts for under half of them, and the cause for the rest is not known. Here the sample has 600,000 to 800,000 clones; approximately 72% occur a single time. The ten most abundant clones make up around 1.8% of the sample. The source material was memory CD4+ T cells sorted from blood. Taken with the paper, the label for cell subset or site translates to: CD45RA-negative fraction. These TCRs come from a woman aged 30 to 39 in good health.

The J gene is TRBJ2-2, the V gene TRBV6-5, with 8 nucleotides matching TRBD2. This CDR3 is 14 amino acids long. Trimming at V came to 5 bases and at J to 7 bases, leaving 6 bases not matched to a gene. The germline CDR1 and CDR2 sequences are MNHEY and SVGAGI. The CDR3 DNA reads as TGTGCCAGCAGTGCCGGGAGGGTTAACGGGGAGCTGTTTTTT. It specifies CASSAGRVNGELFF.

At least ten counts were recorded for this clone. The chain employs TRBV10-1 and TRBJ1-5, with D unresolved. CDR3 length: 13 amino acids. Trimming stripped 4 bases from V and 9 bases from J, with 13 bases between. Germline CDR1 is WNHNN and CDR2 is SYGVQD (reference sequence). The CDR3, as DNA: TGCGCCAGCAGTGGGGTAAAGGATGGGCCCCAGCATTTT. This codes for CASSGVKDGPQHF.

The CDR3 DNA is TGTGCCGCCGGGGGGGGGTTGAGCAATCAGCCCCAGCATTTT. Translating gives CAAGGGLSNQPQHF. V usage is TRBV10-3 and J usage is TRBJ1-5, with D tentatively TRBD1 (5 bases). The CDR3 totals 14 residues. Germline V CDR1 and CDR2: ENHRY, SYGVKD. The ends were cut back, 11 bases at V and 1 base at J, with 15 bases in the middle.

This clone was counted a few times. CDR3 sequence: CASSLLGGVSNTGELFF. The CDR3 nucleotides are TGTGCCAGCAGCCTCTTAGGGGGAGTCTCGAACACCGGGGAGCTGTTTTTT. V and J are TRBV7-8 and TRBJ2-2; possible D gene TRBD1, 6 bases. Trimming removed 5 bases at V and 0 bases at J, with 16 bases between. The CDR3 contains 17 residues. The germline CDR1 and CDR2 sequences are SGHVS and FQNEAQ.

The rearrangement joins TRBV28 to TRBJ2-6, with D tentatively TRBD1 (5 bases). The CDR3 runs 15 residues. In germline, CDR1 is MDHEN, CDR2 SYDVKM. V was shortened by 10 bases and J by 0 bases, with 13 bases between the two germline ends. This CDR3 is CATNDSPSGANVLTF. The CDR3 DNA follows: TGTGCCACCAACGACAGCCCCTCTGGGGCCAACGTCCTGACTTTC.

The chain employs TRBV11-2 and TRBJ2-3; maybe TRBD2 (5 bases). Looked up from germline, CDR1 is SGHAT and CDR2 is FQNNGV. V lost 1 base to trimming and J lost 2 bases, with 7 bases between them. This CDR3 contains 14 residues. The CDR3 reads CASSLADYTDTQYF. The CDR3 DNA sequence: TGTGCCAGCAGCTTAGCTGACTACACAGATACGCAGTATTTT.

This clone was detected once. The rearrangement links TRBV21-1 to TRBJ2-7; the table's D call, TRBD1, has no DNA check behind it. TRBV21-1 is flagged as a pseudogene. CDR3 length: 14 amino acids. The CDR3 nucleotides read TGTGCCAGCAGCAAACAGGGGCCTCCCTACGAGCAGTACTTC. Translating gives CASSKQGPPYEQYF.

The CDR3 DNA sequence: TGTGCCAGCAGGGAAGCGACAGGGTACGGCTACACCTTC. It codes for CASREATGYGYTF. The chain combines TRBV6-5 with TRBJ1-2, with 7 positions matching TRBD1. J lost 8 bases, V lost 6 bases, and 9 bases had no gene match. Germline loops: CDR1 MNHEY, CDR2 SVGAGI. The CDR3 totals 13 residues.

This chain links TRBV5-4 with TRBJ2-2; D unresolved. The CDR3 contains 15 residues. Trimming removed 4 bases at V and 0 bases at J, with 10 bases between. Germline V lookup: CDR1 SGHNT, CDR2 YYREEE (reference sequence). The CDR3: CASSRQTPNTGELFF. The CDR3 DNA reads as TGTGCCAGCAGCCGCCAGACCCCGAACACCGGGGAGCTGTTTTTT.

The chain carries TRBV2 and TRBJ2-7, with D perhaps TRBD2 (5 bases). This CDR3 contains 13 residues. V was cut by 6 bases and J by 0 bases, with 9 bases left in between. Germline values: CDR1 SNHLY, CDR2 FYNNEI. CDR3 amino acids: CASRQRGSYEQYF. The CDR3 DNA reads TGTGCCAGCAGGCAACGGGGCTCCTACGAGCAGTACTTC. Full variable domain (outside the CDR3, taken from reference TRBV2 and TRBJ2-7): EPEVTQTPSHQVTQMGQEVILRCVPISNHLYFYWYRQILGQKVEFLVSFYNNEISEKSEIFDDQFSVERPDGSNFTLKIRSTKLEDSAMYFCASRQRGSYEQYFGPGTRLTVT.

V is TRBV14 and J is TRBJ2-7; 7 bases align to TRBD2. From germline, CDR1 is SGHDN and CDR2 FVKESK. V was clipped by 2 bases and J by 5 bases; unmatched bases: 9. CDR3 size: 15 residues. CDR3 sequence reads: CASSQNWLAEDEQYF. The CDR3, as DNA: TGTGCCAGCAGCCAAAACTGGCTAGCGGAAGACGAGCAGTACTTC.

This clone was detected only a few times. This sequence joins TRBV28 and TRBJ1-5; tentative D call: TRBD1 (5 bases). Trimming pared 5 bases from V and 7 bases from J, leaving 15 bases between. There are 14 residues in the CDR3. Looked up from germline, CDR1 is MDHEN and CDR2 is SYDVKM. The CDR3 here is CASSTPQGYQPQHF. The CDR3 DNA reads as TGTGCCAGCAGTACACCTCAGGGATACCAGCCCCAGCATTTT. The full variable domain, with the rest looked up from reference TRBV28 and TRBJ1-5, is DVKVTQSSRYLVKRTGEKVFLECVQDMDHENMFWYRQDPGLGLRLIYFSYDVKMKEKGDIPEGYSVSREKKERFSLILESASTNQTSMYLCASSTPQGYQPQHFGDGTRLSIL.

The chain uses TRBV5-1 and TRBJ2-1; no reliable D call. V was clipped by 0 bases and J by 4 bases, with 5 bases between them. The length of the CDR3 is 13 residues. The germline V gene encodes CDR1 SGHRS and CDR2 YFSETQ. Here the CDR3 reads CASSLDEYNEQFF. The CDR3 DNA reads as TGCGCCAGCAGCTTGGACGAGTACAATGAGCAGTTCTTC.